This T cell receptor beta chain was sequenced for a study of T cell responses to AZD1222 COVID-19 vaccine. This clone was counted between two and nine times. Its target is not known. The study, taken as a whole, reports: Repertoires were sampled only after the peak T cell response. Only a handful of AZD1222 recipients, roughly six in all, had baseline seropositivity. Spike-specific TCR breadth and depth rose after two AZD1222 doses.

From germline, CDR1 is LGHDT and CDR2 YNNKEL (reference sequence). This CDR3 comprises 15 residues. Trimming cost V 1 base and J 2 bases, with 12 bases left between them. Measured with immunoSEQ multiplex PCR; TCRdb has only the in-frame clones, and not every one. The data hold about 140,000 clones, with 80% to 95% observed a single time. Whether given at about 4 or about 12 weeks, second doses were pooled. The TCR originated in an adult who received the AZD1222 COVID-19 vaccine. The chain couples TRBV3-1 (or the pseudogene TRBV3-2) to TRBJ2-7; D ambiguous. The material sequenced was peripheral blood, taken 28 days after the second AZD1222 dose. The CDR3 bases are TGTGCCAGCAGCCAAGCGAAGGACCTGCCCTACGAGCAGTACTTC. Its translation: CASSQAKDLPYEQYF.